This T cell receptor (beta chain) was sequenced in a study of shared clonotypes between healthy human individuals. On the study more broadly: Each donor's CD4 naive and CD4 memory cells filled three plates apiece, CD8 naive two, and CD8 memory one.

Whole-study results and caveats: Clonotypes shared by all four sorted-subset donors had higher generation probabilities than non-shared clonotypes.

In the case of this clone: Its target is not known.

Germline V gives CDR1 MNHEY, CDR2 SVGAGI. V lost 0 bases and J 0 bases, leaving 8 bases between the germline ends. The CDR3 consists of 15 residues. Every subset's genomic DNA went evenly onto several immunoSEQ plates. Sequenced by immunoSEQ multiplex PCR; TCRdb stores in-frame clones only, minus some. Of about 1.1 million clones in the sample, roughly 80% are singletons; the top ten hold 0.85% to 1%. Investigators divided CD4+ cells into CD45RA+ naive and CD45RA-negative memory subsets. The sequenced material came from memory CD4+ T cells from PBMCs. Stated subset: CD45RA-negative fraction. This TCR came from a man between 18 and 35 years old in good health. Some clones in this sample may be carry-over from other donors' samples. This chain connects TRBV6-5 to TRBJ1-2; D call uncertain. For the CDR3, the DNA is TGTGCCAGCAGTTACTCGATTCACGCTAACTATGGCTACACCTTC. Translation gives CASSYSIHANYGYTF.